A selection of T cell receptor beta chains follows, all from one sample in a study of beta chain features in type 1 diabetes. Using immunoSEQ multiplex PCR, the repertoire was profiled, and TCRdb retains in-frame clones only, with some absent. This table holds under 300,000 clones, roughly 17% found once. What was sequenced was naive CD4+ T cells from blood. The receptors originated from a man aged 30 to 45 with type 1 diabetes. The CDR3 runs from the conserved cysteine through the conserved F or W. The D gene is left open where the match is weak. Some rows mark clone size as missing; the rest say once, few, many or name a class of expanded clone.

TRBJ2-1	TRBV9	-	-	TGTGCCAGCAGCGTAGGGTCAAATGAGCAGTTCTTC	CASSVGSNEQFF
TRBJ1-2	TRBV29-1	-	-	TGCAGTTCCGAGGAAGGCTACACCTTC	CSSEEGYTF
TRBJ1-1	TRBV5-1	-	-	TGCGCCAGCAGCTTGCGGGCAGGGAACACTGAAGCTTTCTTT	CASSLRAGNTEAFF
TRBJ1-4	TRBV15	few	TRBD1	TGTGCCACCAGCAGGACAGGGCAAAATGAAAAACTGTTTTTT	CATSRTGQNEKLFF
TRBJ1-1	TRBV29-1	-	-	TGCAGCGTTAAGTCACAGATGAACACTGAAGCTTTCTTT	CSVKSQMNTEAFF
TRBJ2-5	TRBV15	-	-	TGTGCCACCAGCAGAGGTCCAGTGGGAGGTCAAGAGACCCAGTACTTC	CATSRGPVGGQETQYF
TRBJ2-4	TRBV19	few	TRBD1	TGTGCCAGTACCCCGGACAGGAAAAACATTCAGTACTTC	CASTPDRKNIQYF
TRBJ2-5	TRBV2	few	-	TGTGCCAGCAGTGAATTAGAGACCCAGTACTTC	CASSELETQYF
TRBJ2-1	TRBV10-3	-	TRBD1	TGTGCCATTGGAGACAGGGCCAATGAGCAGTTCTTC	CAIGDRANEQFF
TRBJ2-3	TRBV27	-	-	TGTGCCAGCAGTCGGGGACCTTTCACAGATACGCAGTATTTT	CASSRGPFTDTQYF
TRBJ1-1	TRBV29-1	few	-	TGCAGCGTTGGACAGATGAACACTGAAGCTTTCTTT	CSVGQMNTEAFF
TRBJ2-1	TRBV30	few	-	TGTGCCTGGAGTGTAAATTTGGGGGCCAATGAGCAGTTCTTC	CAWSVNLGANEQFF
TRBJ1-1	TRBV29-1	-	-	TGCAGCGTTGGGGGCAGGATGAACACTGAAGCTTTCTTT	CSVGGRMNTEAFF
TRBJ2-2	TRBV7-8	few	-	TGTGCCAGCTTGGATTTCCAGGGGAGAGACACCGGGGAGCTGTTTTTT	CASLDFQGRDTGELFF
TRBJ1-1	TRBV30	-	TRBD1	TGTGCCTGGAGTAAAACAGGGGGAGGTACTGAAGCTTTCTTT	CAWSKTGGGTEAFF
TRBJ2-5	TRBV10-3	-	TRBD1	TGTGCCATCAGCAGGCAGGGGGCTACAGAGACCCAGTACTTC	CAISRQGATETQYF
TRBJ2-7	TRBV29-1	few	TRBD1	TGCAGCGTCAGGGGGACCCACGAGCAGTACTTC	CSVRGTHEQYF
TRBJ1-4	TRBV9	-	TRBD1	TGTGCCAGCAGCGTCAGGGGGGTTCGCGGTGAAAAACTGTTTTTT	CASSVRGVRGEKLFF
TRBJ2-7	TRBV29-1	few	TRBD2	TGCAGCGTTGCCCTAGCGGTCTCCTACGAGCAGTACTTC	CSVALAVSYEQYF
TRBJ2-7	TRBV30	-	-	TGTGCCTGGAGTAAGGGTTATGCCTACGAGCAGTACTTC	CAWSKGYAYEQYF
TRBJ2-7	TRBV28	-	TRBD1	TGTGCCAGCGGTACGGGACAGGGGTACGAGCAGTACTTC	CASGTGQGYEQYF
TRBJ2-7	TRBV27	few	-	TGTGCCAGCAGCCCAGTCGAGCAGTACTTC	CASSPVEQYF
TRBJ2-5	TRBV30	-	-	TGTGCCTGGAGTTCGTCGAGGGAGACCCAGTACTTC	CAWSSSRETQYF